This TCR beta chain was captured by sequencing in a study of siplizumab effects on memory and regulatory T cells. Using immunoSEQ multiplex PCR, the repertoire was profiled, and TCRdb retains in-frame clones only, with some absent. The profile covers 100,000 or so clones, with 92% appearing a single time and 1.1% taken by the ten largest. The sequence was collected from a human donor in good health. The sample taken for sequencing was CD4+ T cells sorted from blood.

CDR3 loop: CASRADRSYGYTF. In nucleotides, the CDR3 is TGTGCCAGCAGGGCTGACAGAAGCTATGGCTACACCTTC. The rearrangement uses TRBV6-5 and TRBJ1-2; a weak D match, TRBD1 (5 bases). V lost 6 bases to trimming and J lost 4 bases, with 12 bases between them. The CDR3 consists of 13 residues. Germline-derived CDR1 and CDR2 are MNHEY and SVGAGI.